These 24 T cell receptor beta chains originate from one sample sequenced in a study of T cells in Graves' hyperthyroidism and ophthalmopathy (dated by TCRdb to between 2018 and 2020). The library was produced with multiplex PCR. The data were produced on an Illumina HiSeq 2000. TCR beta CDR3 regions were amplified from RNA transcripts. For the first round of RT-PCR on the TCR CDR3, the HTBI primer set was used together with the Qiagen OneStep RT-PCR kit. TCRdb applied fastp at Q25 and MiXCR to the public reads, then kept only in-frame beta chains. For every CDR3 protein sequence, its rows merge into one entry that carries the most common genes and DNA. The sample profile shows 450,000 to 700,000 distinct CDR3 sequences; 40% to 55% of them were found once. The top ten clonotypes cover over 15% of the sample. The sequencing sample was made of peripheral blood or thyroid tissue (not recorded which). These receptors were collected from an adult woman with Graves' disease, either hyperthyroidism or ophthalmopathy (not recorded which).

This clonotype showed up just once. The V gene is TRBV10-3, the J gene TRBJ2-2, with 7 positions matching TRBD1. Per the germline V gene, CDR1 is ENHRY and CDR2 is SYGVKD. J gave up 5 bases and V 11 bases, and 5 bases lay outside the gene matches. The CDR3 is 12 amino acids. The DNA of the CDR3 is TGTGCCTCCGGGACAGAGACCGGGGAGCTGTTTTTT. Protein product: CASGTETGELFF.

This clonotype has at least ten counts. The V gene is TRBV12-3 or TRBV12-4, the J gene TRBJ2-5, with TRBD2 as a possible D gene (5 bases). V dropped 8 bases and J dropped 7 bases, with 14 bases sitting between them. This CDR3 region has 12 residues. Here the CDR3 reads CASSYPRGTQYF. As DNA, the CDR3 is TGTGCCAGCTCCTACCCCCGGGGGACCCAGTACTTC.

The chain links TRBV29-1 to TRBJ1-1; TRBD1 might be the D (5 bases). Germline CDR1 SQVTM, CDR2 ANQGSEA. V was trimmed by 2 bases and J by 1 base, leaving 8 bases between them. The CDR3 is 13 amino acids. This CDR3 reads CSVETGQNTEAFF. In nucleotides, the CDR3 is TGCAGCGTTGAAACAGGCCAGAACACTGAAGCTTTCTTT.

This clonotype was detected ten times or more. V gene TRBV5-1 combines with J gene TRBJ2-7; no clear D gene. The CDR3 is made up of 14 amino acids. Germline-derived CDR1 and CDR2 are SGHRS and YFSETQ. Trimming shortened V by 0 bases and J by 7 bases, and 14 bases separated the two germline ends. CDR3 loop: CASSLVAEVREQYF. CDR3 DNA sequence: TGCGCCAGCAGCTTGGTTGCGGAAGTGAGGGAGCAGTACTTC.

The chain recombines TRBV7-2 with TRBJ1-3, with D possibly being TRBD1 (6 bases). Germline V gives CDR1 SGHTA, CDR2 FQGNSA. This CDR3 region has 15 residues. V was pared by 5 bases and J by 2 bases, with 13 bases between. CDR3 protein: CASSPKGGTGNTIYF. CDR3 DNA: TGTGCCAGCAGCCCTAAGGGGGGGACTGGAAACACCATATATTTT.

The chain employs TRBV7-3 and TRBJ1-2; TRBD1 aligns across 11 bases. V dropped 5 bases and J dropped 0; count of bases not matched to a gene: 11. This CDR3 is 18 amino acids long. From germline, CDR1 is SGHTA and CDR2 FQGTGA. CDR3 residues: CASSRAPGQGVSNYGYTF. The CDR3 DNA sequence: TGTGCCAGCAGCCGGGCCCCGGGACAGGGGGTATCTAACTATGGCTACACCTTC.

The V and J genes are TRBV24-1 and TRBJ2-2; tentative D call: TRBD2 (5 bases). The CDR3 extends over 16 amino acids. Germline V gene lookup returns CDR1 KGHDR and CDR2 SFDVKD. Trimming took 5 bases from V and 2 from J, leaving 14 bases between them. Written as DNA, the CDR3 is TGTGCCACCAGTGGGTATCCTGGAGGAAACACCGGGGAGCTGTTTTTT. This translates into CATSGYPGGNTGELFF.

V is TRBV26 and J is TRBJ1-2. TRBV26 is given as a pseudogene. There are 12 residues in the CDR3. CDR3 region: CAWSSRLYGYTF. In DNA form, the CDR3 reads TGTGCCTGGAGTTCACGACTCTATGGCTACACCTTC.

The chain combines TRBV28 with TRBJ2-7; D ambiguous. The V and J ends lost 6 bases and 2 bases respectively, with 11 bases between them. The CDR3 extends over 13 amino acids. Germline CDR1 is MDHEN and CDR2 is SYDVKM. CDR3 amino acids: CASRPGTTYEQYF. As DNA, the CDR3 is TGTGCCAGCAGGCCAGGAACAACCTACGAGCAGTACTTC.

The chain has TRBV6-1 and TRBJ2-7; 8 nucleotides line up with TRBD2. CDR3 length equals 16 residues. CDR1 MNHNS and CDR2 SASEGT come from the germline V gene. J gave up 2 bases and V 0 bases, and 6 bases lay outside the gene matches. CDR3 amino acids: CASSEAPGGVAYEQYF. For the CDR3, the DNA is TGTGCCAGCAGTGAAGCCCCGGGAGGGGTAGCCTACGAGCAGTACTTC.

In DNA, the CDR3 is TGTGCCATCAGTGAGCAGGGGGGGACTGAAGCTTTCTTT. Translation gives CAISEQGGTEAFF. The chain recombines TRBV10-3 with TRBJ1-1, with 7 bases that match TRBD1. The germline gives CDR1 ENHRY, CDR2 SYGVKD. The CDR3 contains 13 residues. The J segment lost 5 bases and the V segment lost 2 bases, leaving 2 bases of the junction unmatched.

About this clonotype: This may be a read error, as it is one base from a much larger clone. The chain couples TRBV3-1 to TRBJ1-2; D unclear. The CDR3 spans 15 residues. Germline CDR1 and CDR2: LGHDT and YNNKEL (reference sequence). CDR3 protein: CAGSPRLSASYGYTF. The CDR3, as DNA: TGTGCCGGCAGCCCCCGGTTGAGTGCCAGCTATGGCTACACCTTC.

This clonotype was recorded many times. This chain connects TRBV2 to TRBJ1-2; no definite D call. Trimming took 2 bases from V and 3 from J, leaving 10 bases between them. Germline values: CDR1 SNHLY, CDR2 FYNNEI. The length of the CDR3 is 14 residues. CDR3 DNA sequence: TGTGCCAGCAGTGAAATACCAGAATACTATGGCTACACCTTC. Its translation: CASSEIPEYYGYTF. Looking up the rest from reference TRBV2 and TRBJ1-2 gives the full variable domain: EPEVTQTPSHQVTQMGQEVILRCVPISNHLYFYWYRQILGQKVEFLVSFYNNEISEKSEIFDDQFSVERPDGSNFTLKIRSTKLEDSAMYFCASSEIPEYYGYTFGSGTRLTVV.

This clonotype came up many times. This chain uses TRBV5-1 with TRBJ1-1; D is possibly TRBD1 (5 bases). With 3 bases removed from V and 3 bases from J, the gap between germline ends came to 9 bases. Germline values: CDR1 SGHRS, CDR2 YFSETQ. The CDR3 runs 13 residues. The CDR3 nucleotides read TGCGCCAGCAGCTGGGGAGGGGACACTGAAGCTTTCTTT. As protein: CASSWGGDTEAFF. Supplemented by reference TRBV5-1 and TRBJ1-1, the full variable domain reads KAGVTQTPRYLIKTRGQQVTLSCSPISGHRSVSWYQQTPGQGLQFLFEYFSETQRNKGNFPGRFSGRQFSNSRSEMNVSTLELGDSALYLCASSWGGDTEAFFGQGTRLTVV.

This chain uses TRBV29-1 with TRBJ2-5, with D perhaps TRBD1 (7 bases). From germline, CDR1 is SQVTM and CDR2 ANQGSEA. This CDR3 region has 13 residues. Trimming left V 4 bases short and J 0 bases short, with 9 bases between. The CDR3 sequence is CSVAGGNQETQYF. DNA for the CDR3: TGCAGCGTTGCAGGGGGGAACCAAGAGACCCAGTACTTC.

CDR3 loop: CSVRDGGGTEAFF. CDR3 nucleotides: TGCAGCGTCCGGGACGGGGGGGGCACTGAAGCTTTCTTT. The chain joins TRBV29-1 to TRBJ1-1; D perhaps matches TRBD1 (5 bases). The CDR3 runs to 13 residues. V was pared by 6 bases and J by 4 bases, with 15 bases between. Germline CDR1 and CDR2: SQVTM and ANQGSEA.

The V gene is TRBV28, the J gene TRBJ1-5; a possible D gene is TRBD1 (5 bases). V was cut by 5 bases and J by 4 bases, with 12 bases left in between. The CDR3 has 14 amino acids. Germline V gene data show CDR1 as MDHEN and CDR2 as SYDVKM. CDR3 bases: TGTGCCAGCAGTCTGAACTCAGGGAATCAGCCCCAGCATTTT. Translating it yields CASSLNSGNQPQHF.

The chain combines TRBV7-2 with TRBJ1-2, with D hard to call. The germline V and J ends were trimmed by 5 bases and 12 bases, with 16 bases remaining between them. The CDR3 runs to 12 residues. Germline V gene sequence: CDR1 SGHTA, CDR2 FQGNSA. CDR3 bases: TGTGCCAGCAGCCCGGACGGCGCTGGAAACACCTTC. Its protein product is CASSPDGAGNTF.

This clonotype has ten or more counts. The chain employs TRBV13 and TRBJ2-5; TRBD2 matches at 10 bases. Per the germline V gene, CDR1 is PRHDT and CDR2 is FYEKMQ (reference sequence). The CDR3 spans 16 residues. V was clipped by 5 bases and J by 1 base; unmatched bases: 7. The CDR3 DNA is TGTGCCAGCAGCCACAGACTAGCGGGCGCCCAAGAGACCCAGTACTTC. It translates to CASSHRLAGAQETQYF.

This clonotype was counted ten times or more. The chain links TRBV28 to TRBJ1-2; unclear D gene. CDR1 is MDHEN and CDR2 is SYDVKM in the germline V gene. Trimming left V 8 bases short and J 7 bases short, with 14 bases between. CDR3 size: 12 residues. The DNA for the CDR3 is TGTGCCAGCGCCGGGTTCGGTTCTGGCTACACCTTC. Its translation: CASAGFGSGYTF.

This clonotype was picked up a small number of times. The rearrangement links TRBV2 to TRBJ1-5; 10 bases map to TRBD1. Losses at the gene ends were 3 bases for V and 2 bases for J; bases not matched to a gene: 1. The CDR3 length is 15 residues. The V gene's germline CDR1 is SNHLY and CDR2 FYNNEI. CDR3 sequence: CASSDGTGGNQPQHF. The CDR3 DNA is TGTGCCAGCAGTGATGGGACAGGGGGCAATCAGCCCCAGCATTTT.

V gene TRBV7-9 combines with J gene TRBJ2-7; 9 nucleotides agree with TRBD2. This CDR3 contains 15 residues. CDR1 SEHNR and CDR2 FQNEAQ come from the germline V gene (reference sequence). V lost 1 base and J lost 5; bases outside the gene matches: 6. CDR3 coding DNA: TGTGCCAGCAGCTTAGTACTAGCGGGTGGGGACGAGCAGTACTTC. It encodes CASSLVLAGGDEQYF.

The genes are TRBV29-1 and TRBJ1-4; 9 nucleotides align to TRBD1. Germline V gene sequence: CDR1 SQVTM, CDR2 ANQGSEA. Germline trimming cut 7 bases from V and 8 bases from J; bases unmatched to any gene: 5. This CDR3 is 12 amino acids long. In nucleotides, the CDR3 is TGCAGCGCCGGGACAGGGAGAGAAAAACTGTTTTTT. Its protein is CSAGTGREKLFF.

This clonotype was recorded many times. The gene calls are TRBV20-1 and TRBJ1-2; perhaps TRBD1 as D (6 bases). This CDR3 contains 14 residues. V gave up 3 bases and J gave up 8 bases, with 19 bases separating them. Per the germline V gene, CDR1 is DFQATT and CDR2 is SNEGSKA (reference sequence). Written as DNA, the CDR3 is TGCAGTGCTAGGAGATACAGGGCCCGAGGGGGCTACACCTTC. It encodes CSARRYRARGGYTF.